This note documents a single T cell receptor beta chain sequence. The data were obtained in a study of blood T cell repertoires in COVID-19. Overall study context: Collection of acute and convalescent COVID-19 samples took place in the United States, Italy and Spain. T cells, B-cell-depleted T cells, or PBMCs supplied cDNA or gDNA.

Followed over time, Seattle patients had been enrolled while infection was active. Per the original data handling: Estimation of nucleated cell counts relied on the amplification of reference gene primers. Method: immunoSEQ multiplex PCR; TCRdb's copy keeps in-frame clones and lacks some. D and trimming come from the DNA, and the V and J calls and clone size come from that table. This sample has about 440,000 clones, with 88% found just once. Germline lookup yields CDR1 GTSNPN and CDR2 SVGIG (reference sequence). This CDR3 has 15 residues. V was clipped by 4 bases and J by 8 bases; unmatched bases: 7.

Material: peripheral blood. The J gene is TRBJ2-1, the V gene TRBV30; 14 bases fit TRBD2. This receptor was identified in a woman between 50 and 59 years old with COVID-19, enrolled during active disease. The CDR3 sequence is CAWNRLAGGADEQFF. In DNA form, the CDR3 reads TGTGCCTGGAATCGACTAGCGGGGGGGGCCGATGAGCAGTTCTTC. Using reference TRBV30 and TRBJ2-1 for the parts outside the CDR3, the full variable domain is SQTIHQWPATLVQPVGSPLSLECTVEGTSNPNLYWYRQAAGRGLQLLFYSVGIGQISSEVPQNLSASRPQDRQFILSSKKLLLSDSGFYLCAWNRLAGGADEQFFGPGTRLTVL.